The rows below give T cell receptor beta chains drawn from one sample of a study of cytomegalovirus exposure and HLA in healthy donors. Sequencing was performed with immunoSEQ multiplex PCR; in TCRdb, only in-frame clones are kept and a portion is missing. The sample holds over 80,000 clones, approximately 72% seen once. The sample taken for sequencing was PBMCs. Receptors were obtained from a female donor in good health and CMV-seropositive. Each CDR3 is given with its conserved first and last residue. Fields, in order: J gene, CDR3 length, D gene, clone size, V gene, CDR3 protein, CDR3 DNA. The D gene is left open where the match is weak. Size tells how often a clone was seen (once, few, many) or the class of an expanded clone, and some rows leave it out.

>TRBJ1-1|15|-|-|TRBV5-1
CASSLTYREKTEAFF
TGCGCCAGCAGCCTAACCTACAGGGAGAAAACTGAAGCTTTCTTT
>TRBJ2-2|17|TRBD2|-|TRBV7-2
CASSLDVGLANTGELFF
TGTGCCAGCAGCCTAGATGTGGGACTAGCGAACACCGGGGAGCTGTTTTTT
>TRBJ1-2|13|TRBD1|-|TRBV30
CAFRDRGKNGYTF
TGTGCCTTCCGGGACAGGGGTAAGAATGGCTACACCTTC
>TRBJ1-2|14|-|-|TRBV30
CAWSPDRANYGYTF
TGTGCCTGGAGTCCGGACAGAGCTAACTATGGCTACACCTTC
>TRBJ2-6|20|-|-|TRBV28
CASSEAGANADRSGANVLTF
TGTGCCAGCAGTGAAGCAGGGGCTAATGCTGACCGCTCTGGGGCCAACGTCCTGACTTTC
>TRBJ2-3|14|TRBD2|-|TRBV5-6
CASSHGLATDTQYF
TGTGCCAGCAGCCACGGACTAGCAACAGATACGCAGTATTTT
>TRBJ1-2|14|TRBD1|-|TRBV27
CASSHTQGADGYTF
TGTGCCAGCAGCCACACACAGGGGGCGGATGGCTACACCTTC
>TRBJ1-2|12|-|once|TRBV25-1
CASSGGMNGYTF
TGTGCCAGCAGTGGAGGGATGAATGGCTACACCTTC
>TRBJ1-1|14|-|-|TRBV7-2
CASSLGPGPTEAFF
TGTGCCAGCAGCTTAGGCCCAGGGCCCACTGAAGCTTTCTTT
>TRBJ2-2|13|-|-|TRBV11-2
CASSFSYTGELFF
TGTGCCAGCAGCTTTTCGTACACCGGGGAGCTGTTTTTT
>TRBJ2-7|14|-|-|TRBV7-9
CASKQGSGAYEQYF
TGTGCCTCGAAACAAGGGTCCGGGGCCTACGAGCAGTACTTC
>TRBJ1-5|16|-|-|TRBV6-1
CASSEAPGPILLAQHF
TGTGCCAGCAGTGAAGCCCCAGGGCCAATCCTGTTGGCCCAGCATTTT
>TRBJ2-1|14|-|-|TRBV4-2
CASSQDMGAAEQFF
TGTGCCAGCAGCCAAGATATGGGGGCCGCTGAGCAGTTCTTC
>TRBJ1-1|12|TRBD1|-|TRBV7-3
CASSTTGGLPFF
TGTGCCAGCAGCACGACAGGGGGCCTACCTTTCTTT
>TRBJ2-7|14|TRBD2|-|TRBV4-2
CASRAGVGPYEQYF
TGTGCCAGCAGGGCGGGAGTCGGCCCCTACGAGCAGTACTTC
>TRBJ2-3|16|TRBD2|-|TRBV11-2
CASSFSGRGGTDTQYF
TGTGCCAGCAGCTTTTCTGGGCGGGGGGGCACAGATACGCAGTATTTT
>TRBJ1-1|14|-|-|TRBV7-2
CASSLDRAGTEAFF
TGTGCCAGCAGCTTAGACAGGGCGGGCACTGAAGCTTTCTTT
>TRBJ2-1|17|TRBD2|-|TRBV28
CASSPNLLAVRDNEQFF
TGTGCCAGCAGTCCTAACCTACTAGCGGTTCGAGACAATGAGCAGTTCTTC
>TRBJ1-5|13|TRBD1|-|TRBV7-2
CASAGQENQPQHF
TGTGCCAGCGCGGGACAGGAGAATCAGCCCCAGCATTTT
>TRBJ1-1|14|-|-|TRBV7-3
CASSFTGPNTEAFF
TGTGCCAGCAGCTTTACAGGCCCTAACACTGAAGCTTTCTTT
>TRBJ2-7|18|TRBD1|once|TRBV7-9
CASSLEGGDRGYFYEQYF
TGTGCCAGCAGCTTAGAAGGGGGCGACAGGGGCTATTTCTACGAGCAGTACTTC
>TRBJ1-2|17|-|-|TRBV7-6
CASSLTGGGVANYGYTF
TGTGCCAGCAGCTTAACTGGAGGGGGGGTAGCTAACTATGGCTACACCTTC
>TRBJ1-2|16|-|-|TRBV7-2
CASSLRGLPPNYGYTF
TGTGCCAGCAGCTTACGGGGACTTCCACCGAACTATGGCTACACCTTC
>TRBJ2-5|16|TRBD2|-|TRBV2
CASRGAGGGGRETQYF
TGTGCCAGCCGAGGGGCGGGAGGGGGCGGAAGAGAGACCCAGTACTTC
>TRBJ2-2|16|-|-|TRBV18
CASSPPATGMAGELFF
TGTGCCAGCTCACCCCCCGCCACAGGGATGGCCGGGGAGCTGTTTTTT
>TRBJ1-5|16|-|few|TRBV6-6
CASSFRSGDGNQPQHF
TGTGCCAGCAGTTTCCGCTCAGGGGATGGCAATCAGCCCCAGCATTTT
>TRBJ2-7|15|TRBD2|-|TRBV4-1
CASSQLAGVPYEQYF
TGCGCCAGCAGCCAACTAGCGGGGGTTCCCTACGAGCAGTACTTC
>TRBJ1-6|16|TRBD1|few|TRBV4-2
CASSQDGGTGASPLHF
TGTGCCAGCAGCCAAGACGGCGGGACAGGGGCTTCACCCCTCCACTTT
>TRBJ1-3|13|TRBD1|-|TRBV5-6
CASSRTGRDTIYF
TGTGCCAGCAGCCGGACAGGTCGAGACACCATATATTTT
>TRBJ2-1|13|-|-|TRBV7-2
CASSLPGGHEQFF
TGTGCCAGCAGCCTTCCGGGGGGCCATGAGCAGTTCTTC
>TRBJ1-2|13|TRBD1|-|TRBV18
CASSPQGDYGYTF
TGTGCCAGCTCGCCACAGGGGGACTATGGCTACACCTTC
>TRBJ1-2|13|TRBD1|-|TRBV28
CAIRQGVHYGYTF
TGTGCCATCCGACAGGGAGTTCACTATGGCTACACCTTC
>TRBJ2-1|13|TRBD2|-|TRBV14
CASSQLSGVEQFF
TGTGCCAGCAGCCAACTTAGCGGGGTAGAGCAGTTCTTC
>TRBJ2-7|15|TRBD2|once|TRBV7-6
CASSPGLAVSYEQYF
TGTGCCAGCAGCCCGGGACTAGCGGTTTCCTACGAGCAGTACTTC
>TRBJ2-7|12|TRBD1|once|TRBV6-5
CASSKQGFEQYF
TGTGCCAGCAGTAAACAGGGGTTCGAGCAGTACTTC
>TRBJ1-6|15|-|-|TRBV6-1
CASSEGWGSDSPLHF
TGTGCCAGCAGTGAAGGGTGGGGTAGCGATTCACCCCTCCACTTT
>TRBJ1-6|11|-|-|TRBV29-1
CSAATGRALHF
TGCAGCGCTGCAACTGGTCGAGCCCTCCACTTT
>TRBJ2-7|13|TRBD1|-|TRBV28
CASRLTGLYEQYF
TGTGCCAGCAGATTGACAGGGCTGTACGAGCAGTACTTC
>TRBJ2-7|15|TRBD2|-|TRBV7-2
CASSNDGRSSYEQYF
TGTGCCAGCAGCAATGACGGGAGGAGCTCCTACGAGCAGTACTTC
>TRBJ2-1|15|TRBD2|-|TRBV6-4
CASSDSSGGANEQFF
TGTGCCAGCAGTGACTCTAGCGGGGGGGCCAATGAGCAGTTCTTC
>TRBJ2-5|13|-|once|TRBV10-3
CAISSGSQETQYF
TGTGCCATCAGTTCGGGATCCCAAGAGACCCAGTACTTC
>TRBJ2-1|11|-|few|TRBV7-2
CASSLGGEQFF
TGTGCCAGCAGCTTAGGCGGTGAGCAGTTCTTC
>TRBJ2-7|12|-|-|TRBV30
CAWSLQDHEQYF
TGTGCCTGGAGTCTACAGGACCACGAGCAGTACTTC
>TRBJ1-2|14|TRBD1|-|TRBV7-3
CGDFEGAPGKGYTF
TGTGGGGATTTCGAGGGGGCTCCGGGGAAGGGCTACACCTTC
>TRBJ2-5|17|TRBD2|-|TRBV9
CASSPRLAGGFQETQYF
TGTGCCAGCAGCCCGCGACTAGCGGGAGGGTTCCAAGAGACCCAGTACTTC
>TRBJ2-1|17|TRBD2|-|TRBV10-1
CASSEPLAEGSYNEQFF
TGCGCCAGCAGTGAGCCTCTAGCGGAGGGGTCCTACAATGAGCAGTTCTTC
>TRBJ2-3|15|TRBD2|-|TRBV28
CASSLPGLGTDTQYF
TGTGCCAGCAGTTTACCGGGACTAGGCACAGATACGCAGTATTTT
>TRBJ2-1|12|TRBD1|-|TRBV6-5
CASRKTGDEQFF
TGTGCCAGCAGAAAGACAGGGGATGAGCAGTTCTTC
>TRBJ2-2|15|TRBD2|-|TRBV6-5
CASSSGLDYGGELFF
TGTGCCAGCTCTAGCGGACTAGACTATGGCGGGGAGCTGTTTTTT
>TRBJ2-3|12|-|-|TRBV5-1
CASSLVRDTQYF
TGCGCCAGCAGCTTGGTCAGGGATACGCAGTATTTT
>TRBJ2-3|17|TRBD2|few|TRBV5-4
CASSFYLGGASTDTQYF
TGTGCCAGCAGCTTCTACCTCGGGGGGGCTAGCACAGATACGCAGTATTTT
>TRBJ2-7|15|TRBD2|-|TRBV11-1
CASTMTSGRSYEQYF
TGTGCCAGCACCATGACTAGCGGGAGGTCGTACGAGCAGTACTTC
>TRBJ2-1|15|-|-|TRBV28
CASSLPQGRSNEQFF
TGTGCCAGCAGTTTACCCCAGGGCCGATCAAATGAGCAGTTCTTC
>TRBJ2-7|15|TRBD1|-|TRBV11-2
CASSFLTGSTYEQYF
TGTGCCAGCAGCTTCCTGACAGGGAGCACCTACGAGCAGTACTTC
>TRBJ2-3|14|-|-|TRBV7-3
CASSLGHSTDTQYF
TGTGCCAGCAGCCTCGGACACAGCACAGATACGCAGTATTTT
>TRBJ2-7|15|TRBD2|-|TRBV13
CASSSRGGDSYEQYF
TGTGCCAGCAGCTCCCGCGGGGGTGATTCCTACGAGCAGTACTTC
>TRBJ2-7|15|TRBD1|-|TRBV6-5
CASSRSGQGAGEQYF
TGTGCCAGCAGTCGCTCGGGACAGGGGGCTGGCGAGCAGTACTTC
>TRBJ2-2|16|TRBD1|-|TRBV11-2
CASSSRTGANTGELFF
TGTGCCAGCAGCTCGCGGACAGGAGCGAACACCGGGGAGCTGTTTTTT
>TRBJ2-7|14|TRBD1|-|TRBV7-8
CASSLLGRGQEQYF
TGTGCCAGCAGCTTACTTGGCAGGGGGCAAGAGCAGTACTTC
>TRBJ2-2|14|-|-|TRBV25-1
CASSEDKNTGELFF
TGTGCCAGCAGTGAGGACAAAAACACCGGGGAGCTGTTTTTT